This T cell receptor beta chain appears in the sequencing data of a study of blood T cell repertoires in COVID-19. Study-level information: From the United States, Italy and Spain came samples of acute and convalescent COVID-19. T cells, B-cell-depleted T cells, or PBMCs provided the cDNA or gDNA that served as material.

Germline assignment: CDR1 SGHRS and CDR2 YFSETQ. The CDR3 runs 14 residues. Deletions cut 3 bases from V and 13 bases from J, with 19 bases between. Authors' processing steps: Amplified reference gene primers provided the basis for estimating nucleated cell counts. Measured with immunoSEQ multiplex PCR; TCRdb has only the in-frame clones, and not every one. The DNA was the basis for D and trimming; V, J and clone size are from that table. The sample records roughly 35,000 clones, 93% being singletons. The chain combines TRBV5-1 with TRBJ2-2, with D perhaps matching TRBD2 (7 bases). Material for sequencing was peripheral blood. The source of this sequence is a human donor in a cohort sampled during active COVID-19. The CDR3 nucleotides read TGCGCCAGCAGCTGGTCGGGGGGCGATCTATCGCTGTTTTTT. This gives the protein CASSWSGGDLSLFF.